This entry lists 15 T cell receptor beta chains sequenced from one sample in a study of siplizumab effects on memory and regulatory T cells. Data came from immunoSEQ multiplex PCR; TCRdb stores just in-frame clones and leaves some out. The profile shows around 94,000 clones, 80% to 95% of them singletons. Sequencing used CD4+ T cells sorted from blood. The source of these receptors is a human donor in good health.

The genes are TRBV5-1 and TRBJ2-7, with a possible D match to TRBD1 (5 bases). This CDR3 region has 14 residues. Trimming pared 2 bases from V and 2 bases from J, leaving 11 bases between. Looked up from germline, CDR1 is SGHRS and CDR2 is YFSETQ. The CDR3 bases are TGCGCCAGCAGCTTAACAGGAAGGCCCTACGAGCAGTACTTC. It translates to CASSLTGRPYEQYF.

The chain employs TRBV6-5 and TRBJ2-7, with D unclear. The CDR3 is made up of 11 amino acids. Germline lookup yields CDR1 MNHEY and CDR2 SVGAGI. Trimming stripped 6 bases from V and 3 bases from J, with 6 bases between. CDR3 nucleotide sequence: TGTGCCAGCAGGGAAAACTACGAGCAGTACTTC. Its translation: CASRENYEQYF.

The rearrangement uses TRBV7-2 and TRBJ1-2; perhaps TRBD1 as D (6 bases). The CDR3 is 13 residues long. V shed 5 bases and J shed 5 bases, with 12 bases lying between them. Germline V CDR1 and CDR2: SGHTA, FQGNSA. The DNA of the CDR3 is TGTGCCAGCAGCCTACAGAGGGGGTATGGCTACACCTTC. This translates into CASSLQRGYGYTF.

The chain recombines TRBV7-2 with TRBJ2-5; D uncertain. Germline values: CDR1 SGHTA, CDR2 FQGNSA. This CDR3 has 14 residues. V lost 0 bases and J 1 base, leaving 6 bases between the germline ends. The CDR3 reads CASSLAGPQETQYF. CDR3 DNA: TGTGCCAGCAGCTTAGCCGGACCCCAAGAGACCCAGTACTTC.

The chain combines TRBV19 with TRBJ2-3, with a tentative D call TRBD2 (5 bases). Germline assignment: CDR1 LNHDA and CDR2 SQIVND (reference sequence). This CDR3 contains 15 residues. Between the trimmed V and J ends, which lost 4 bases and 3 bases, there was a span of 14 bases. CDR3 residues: CASSNMLALTDTQYF. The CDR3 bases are TGTGCCAGTAGTAATATGTTAGCGCTGACAGATACGCAGTATTTT.

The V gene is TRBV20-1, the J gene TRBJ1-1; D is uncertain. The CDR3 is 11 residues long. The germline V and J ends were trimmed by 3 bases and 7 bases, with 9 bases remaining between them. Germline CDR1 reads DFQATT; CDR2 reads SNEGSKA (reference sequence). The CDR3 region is CSASPDIEAFF. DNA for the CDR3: TGCAGTGCTAGCCCTGACATTGAAGCTTTCTTT.

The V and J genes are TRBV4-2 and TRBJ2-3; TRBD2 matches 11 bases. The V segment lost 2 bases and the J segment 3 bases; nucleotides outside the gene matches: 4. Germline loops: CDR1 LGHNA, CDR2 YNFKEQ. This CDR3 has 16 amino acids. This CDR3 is CASSQPVAGGTDTQYF. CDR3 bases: TGTGCCAGCAGCCAACCAGTAGCGGGAGGGACAGATACGCAGTATTTT.

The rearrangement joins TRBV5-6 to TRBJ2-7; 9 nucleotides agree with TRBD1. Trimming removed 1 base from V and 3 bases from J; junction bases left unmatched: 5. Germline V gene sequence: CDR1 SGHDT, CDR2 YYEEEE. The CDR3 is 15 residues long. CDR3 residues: CASSLSGTGLYEQYF. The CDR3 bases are TGTGCCAGCAGCTTGTCCGGGACAGGGCTCTACGAGCAGTACTTC.

Here the CDR3 reads CASTSGGTGGNEQFF. CDR3 DNA sequence: TGTGCCAGTACCTCAGGAGGGACAGGGGGTAATGAGCAGTTCTTC. The genes are TRBV19 and TRBJ2-1, with 11 nucleotides matching TRBD1. The trim removed 7 bases at V and 7 bases at J, leaving 9 bases unmatched. Looked up from germline, CDR1 is LNHDA and CDR2 is SQIVND (reference sequence). This CDR3 comprises 15 residues.

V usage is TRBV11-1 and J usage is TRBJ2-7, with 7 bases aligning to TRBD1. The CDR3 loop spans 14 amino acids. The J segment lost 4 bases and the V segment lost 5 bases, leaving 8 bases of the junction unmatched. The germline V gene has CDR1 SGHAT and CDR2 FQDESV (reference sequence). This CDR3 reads CASSRSTGRYEQYF. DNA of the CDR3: TGTGCCAGCAGCCGCTCGACAGGGCGGTACGAGCAGTACTTC.

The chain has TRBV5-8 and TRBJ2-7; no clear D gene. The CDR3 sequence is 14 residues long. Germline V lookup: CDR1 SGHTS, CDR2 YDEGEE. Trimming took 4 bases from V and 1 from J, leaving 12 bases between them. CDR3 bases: TGTGCCAGCAGCCTTAATACGCAGTCCTACGAGCAGTACTTC. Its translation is CASSLNTQSYEQYF.

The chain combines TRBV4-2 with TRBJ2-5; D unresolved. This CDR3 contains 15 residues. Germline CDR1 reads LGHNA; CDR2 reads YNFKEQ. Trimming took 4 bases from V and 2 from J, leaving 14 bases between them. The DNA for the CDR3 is TGTGCCAGCAGCCCAGGCGGCGCTCTTCAAGAGACCCAGTACTTC. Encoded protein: CASSPGGALQETQYF.

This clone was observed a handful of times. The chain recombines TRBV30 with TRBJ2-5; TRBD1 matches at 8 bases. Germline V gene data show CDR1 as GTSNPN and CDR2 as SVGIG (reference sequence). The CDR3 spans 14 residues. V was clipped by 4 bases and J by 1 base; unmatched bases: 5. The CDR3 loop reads CAWNTGGFQETQYF. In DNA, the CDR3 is TGTGCCTGGAACACAGGGGGTTTCCAAGAGACCCAGTACTTC.

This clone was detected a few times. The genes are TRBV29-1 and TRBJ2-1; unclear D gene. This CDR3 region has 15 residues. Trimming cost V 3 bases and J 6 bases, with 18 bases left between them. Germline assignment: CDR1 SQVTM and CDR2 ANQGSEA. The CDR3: CSVDPSSQPPNEQFF. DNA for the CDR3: TGCAGCGTTGATCCGTCGAGTCAGCCCCCCAATGAGCAGTTCTTC.

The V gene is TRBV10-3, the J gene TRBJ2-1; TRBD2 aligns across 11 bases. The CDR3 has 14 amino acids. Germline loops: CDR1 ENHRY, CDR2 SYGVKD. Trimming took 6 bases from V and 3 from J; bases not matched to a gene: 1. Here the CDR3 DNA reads TGTGCCATCAGCACTAGCGGGAGCTACAATGAGCAGTTCTTC. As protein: CAISTSGSYNEQFF.